There are a few counts of the clone carrying this T cell receptor (beta chain). Its specificity is unknown. The V end was cut by 5 bases, the J end by 1 base, with 11 bases between. This CDR3 has 14 residues. Germline V lookup: CDR1 SEHNR, CDR2 FQNEAQ (reference sequence). These data belong to a study of vaccination and CD4 T cells after COVID-19. The Oncomine TCR Beta short-read assay sequenced DNA from cultured CD4+ T cells. TCRdb passed the PCR reads through MiXCR, listing each CDR3 protein once. The sample consists of about 13,000 distinct CDR3 sequences, about 40% of them appearing once. The treatment: approximately 11-day PBMC culture with coronavirus spike peptide pools or control peptides (ViraFEST assay). Expanded clonotypes were found by TCR sequencing after peptide-pool stimulation (ViraFEST).

The V and J genes are TRBV7-9 and TRBJ2-5, with TRBD2 as a possible D gene (6 bases). The receptor was isolated from a human donor who had recovered from COVID-19. Sequencing was performed on CD4+ T cells from blood, cultured in vitro, taken after SARS-CoV-2 vaccination. In nucleotides, the CDR3 is TGTGCCAGCAGCAAACGGGAGCTCCAAGAGACCCAGTACTTC. This gives the protein CASSKRELQETQYF.